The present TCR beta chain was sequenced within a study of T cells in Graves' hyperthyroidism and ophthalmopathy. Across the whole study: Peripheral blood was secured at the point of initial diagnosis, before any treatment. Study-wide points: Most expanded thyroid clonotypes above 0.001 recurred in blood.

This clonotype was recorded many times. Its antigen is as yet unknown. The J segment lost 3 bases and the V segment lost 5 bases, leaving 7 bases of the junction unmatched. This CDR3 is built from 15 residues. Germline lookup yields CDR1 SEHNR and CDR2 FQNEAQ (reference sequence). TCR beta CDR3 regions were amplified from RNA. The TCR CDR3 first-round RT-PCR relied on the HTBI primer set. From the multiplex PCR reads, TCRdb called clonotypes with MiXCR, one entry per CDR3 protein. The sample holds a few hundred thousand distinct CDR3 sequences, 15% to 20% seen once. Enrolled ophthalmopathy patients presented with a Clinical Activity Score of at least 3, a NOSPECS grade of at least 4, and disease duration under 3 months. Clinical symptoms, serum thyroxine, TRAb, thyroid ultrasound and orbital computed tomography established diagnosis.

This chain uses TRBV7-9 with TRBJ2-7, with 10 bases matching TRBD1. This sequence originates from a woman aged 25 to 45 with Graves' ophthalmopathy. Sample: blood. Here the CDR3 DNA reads TGTGCCAGCAGCCCCAAGACAGGGGGCATCTACGAGCAGTACTTC. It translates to CASSPKTGGIYEQYF.